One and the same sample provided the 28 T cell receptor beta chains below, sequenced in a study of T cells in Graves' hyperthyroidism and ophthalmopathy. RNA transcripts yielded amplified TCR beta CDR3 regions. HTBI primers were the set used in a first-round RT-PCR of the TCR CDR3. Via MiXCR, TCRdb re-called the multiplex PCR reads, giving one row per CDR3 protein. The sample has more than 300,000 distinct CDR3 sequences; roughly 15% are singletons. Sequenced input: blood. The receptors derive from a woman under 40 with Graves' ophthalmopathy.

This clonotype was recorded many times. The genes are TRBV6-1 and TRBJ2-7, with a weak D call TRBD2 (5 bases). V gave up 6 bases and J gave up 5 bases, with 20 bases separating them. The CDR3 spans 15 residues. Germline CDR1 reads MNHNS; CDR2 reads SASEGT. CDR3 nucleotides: TGTGCCAGCAGCCCCCGGGATTTAAGAACCCACGAGCAGTACTTC. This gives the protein CASSPRDLRTHEQYF.

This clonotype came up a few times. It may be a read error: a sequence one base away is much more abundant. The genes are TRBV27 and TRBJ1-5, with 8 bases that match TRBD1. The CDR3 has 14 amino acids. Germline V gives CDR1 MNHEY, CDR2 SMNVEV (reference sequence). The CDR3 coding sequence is TGTGCCGGCAGTGGACAGGGCGGTGGGCAGCCCCAGCATTTT. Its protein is CAGSGQGGGQPQHF.

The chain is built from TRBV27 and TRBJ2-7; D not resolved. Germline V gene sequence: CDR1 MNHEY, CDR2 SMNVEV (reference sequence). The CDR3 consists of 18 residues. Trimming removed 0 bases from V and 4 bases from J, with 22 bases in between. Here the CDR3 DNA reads TGTGCCAGCAGTTTATCCTCACCCTCTCTCTCCCCTACTTACGAGCAGTACTTC. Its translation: CASSLSSPSLSPTYEQYF.

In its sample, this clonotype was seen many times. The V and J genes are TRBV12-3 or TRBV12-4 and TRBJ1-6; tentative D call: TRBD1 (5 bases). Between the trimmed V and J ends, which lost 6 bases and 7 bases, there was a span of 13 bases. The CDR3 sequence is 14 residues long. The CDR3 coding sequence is TGTGCCAGCAGGATAACGGGGCGAAATTCACCCCTCCACTTT. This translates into CASRITGRNSPLHF.

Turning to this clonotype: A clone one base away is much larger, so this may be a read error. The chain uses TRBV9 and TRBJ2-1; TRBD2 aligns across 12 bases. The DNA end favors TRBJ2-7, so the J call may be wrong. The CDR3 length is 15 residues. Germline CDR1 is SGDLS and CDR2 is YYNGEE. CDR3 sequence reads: CASSASGGAYNEQYF. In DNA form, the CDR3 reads TGTGCCAGCAGCGCTAGCGGGGGGGCCTACAATGAGCAGTACTTC.

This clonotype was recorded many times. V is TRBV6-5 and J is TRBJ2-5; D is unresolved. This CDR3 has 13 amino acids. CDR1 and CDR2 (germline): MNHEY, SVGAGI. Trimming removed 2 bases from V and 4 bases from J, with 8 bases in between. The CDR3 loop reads CASSYGLAETQYF. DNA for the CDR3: TGTGCCAGCAGTTACGGCTTAGCAGAGACCCAGTACTTC.

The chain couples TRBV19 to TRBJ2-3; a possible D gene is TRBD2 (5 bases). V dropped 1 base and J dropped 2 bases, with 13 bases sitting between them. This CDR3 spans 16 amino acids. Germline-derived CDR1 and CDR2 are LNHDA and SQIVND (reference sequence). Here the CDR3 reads CASSIVVRAVTDTQYF. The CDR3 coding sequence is TGTGCCAGTAGTATAGTGGTGCGGGCCGTCACAGATACGCAGTATTTT.

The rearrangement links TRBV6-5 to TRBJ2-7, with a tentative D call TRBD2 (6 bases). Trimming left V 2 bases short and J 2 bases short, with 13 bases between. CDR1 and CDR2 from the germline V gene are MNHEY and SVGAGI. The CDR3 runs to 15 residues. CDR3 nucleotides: TGTGCCAGCAGTTACAGGGCGGGGCTCCCCTACGAGCAGTACTTC. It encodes CASSYRAGLPYEQYF.

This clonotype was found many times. The CDR3 here is CASTLAGAEAFF. CDR3 nucleotide sequence: TGTGCCAGCACCCTGGCGGGGGCTGAAGCTTTCTTT. The gene calls are TRBV28 and TRBJ1-1; maybe TRBD1 (5 bases). This CDR3 contains 12 residues. The germline V and J ends were trimmed by 7 bases and 6 bases, with 12 bases remaining between them. Germline V gene lookup returns CDR1 MDHEN and CDR2 SYDVKM.

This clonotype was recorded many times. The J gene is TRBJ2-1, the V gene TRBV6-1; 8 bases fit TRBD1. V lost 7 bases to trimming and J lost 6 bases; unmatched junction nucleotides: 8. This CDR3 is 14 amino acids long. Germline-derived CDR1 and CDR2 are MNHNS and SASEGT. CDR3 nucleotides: TGTGCCAGCAAGCGTCAGGGGGCTGTCAATGAGCAGTTCTTC. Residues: CASKRQGAVNEQFF.

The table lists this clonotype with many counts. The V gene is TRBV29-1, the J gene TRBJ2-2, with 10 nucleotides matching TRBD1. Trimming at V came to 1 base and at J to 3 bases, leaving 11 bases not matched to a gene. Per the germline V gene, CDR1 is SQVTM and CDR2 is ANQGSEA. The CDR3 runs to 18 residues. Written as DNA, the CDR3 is TGCAGCGTTGAAGCCCTCACTACCGGGACAGGGGACACCGGGGAGCTGTTTTTT. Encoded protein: CSVEALTTGTGDTGELFF.

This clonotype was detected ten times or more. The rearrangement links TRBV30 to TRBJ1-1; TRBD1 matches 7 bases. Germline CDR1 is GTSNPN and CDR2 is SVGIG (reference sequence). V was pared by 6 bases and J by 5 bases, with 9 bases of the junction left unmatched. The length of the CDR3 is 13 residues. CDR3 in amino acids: CACEQGFGTEAFF. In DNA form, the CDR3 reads TGTGCCTGTGAACAGGGGTTTGGTACTGAAGCTTTCTTT.

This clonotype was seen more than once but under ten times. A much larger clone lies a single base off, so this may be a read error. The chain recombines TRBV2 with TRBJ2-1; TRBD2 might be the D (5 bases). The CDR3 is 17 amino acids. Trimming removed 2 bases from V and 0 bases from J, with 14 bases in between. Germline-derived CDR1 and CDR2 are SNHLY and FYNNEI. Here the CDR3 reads CASSESGSRISYNEQFF. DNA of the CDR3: TGTGCCAGCAGTGAAAGTGGGAGCCGTATCTCCTACAATGAGCAGTTCTTC. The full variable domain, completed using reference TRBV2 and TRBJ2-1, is EPEVTQTPSHQVTQMGQEVILRCVPISNHLYFYWYRQILGQKVEFLVSFYNNEISEKSEIFDDQFSVERPDGSNFTLKIRSTKLEDSAMYFCASSESGSRISYNEQFFGPGTRLTVL.

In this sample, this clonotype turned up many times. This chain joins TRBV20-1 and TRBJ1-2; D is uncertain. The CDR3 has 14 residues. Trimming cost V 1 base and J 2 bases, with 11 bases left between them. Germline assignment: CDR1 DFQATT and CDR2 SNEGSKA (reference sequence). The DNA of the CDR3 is TGCAGTGCTAGAGGCGAGACCCTCAACTATGGCTACACCTTC. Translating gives CSARGETLNYGYTF.

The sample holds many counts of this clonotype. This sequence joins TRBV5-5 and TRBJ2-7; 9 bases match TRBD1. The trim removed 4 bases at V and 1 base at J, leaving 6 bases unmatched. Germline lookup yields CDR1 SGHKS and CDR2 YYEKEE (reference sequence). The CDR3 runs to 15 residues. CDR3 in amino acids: CASSHRDRVSYEQYF. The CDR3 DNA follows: TGTGCCAGCAGCCACCGGGACAGGGTGTCCTACGAGCAGTACTTC.

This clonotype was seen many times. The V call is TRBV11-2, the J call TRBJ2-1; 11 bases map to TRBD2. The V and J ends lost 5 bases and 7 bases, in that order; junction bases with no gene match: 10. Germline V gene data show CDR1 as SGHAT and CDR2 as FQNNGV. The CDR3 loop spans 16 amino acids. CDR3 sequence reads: CASSAIAGGASNEQFF. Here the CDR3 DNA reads TGTGCCAGCAGCGCTATAGCGGGGGGGGCTTCGAATGAGCAGTTCTTC.

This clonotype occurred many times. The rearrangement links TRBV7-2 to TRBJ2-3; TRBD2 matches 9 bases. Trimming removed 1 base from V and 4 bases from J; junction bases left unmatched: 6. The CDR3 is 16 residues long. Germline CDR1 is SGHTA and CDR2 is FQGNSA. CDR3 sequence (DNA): TGTGCCAGCAGCTTAGGAGGAACTAGCGGGTCAGATACGCAGTATTTT. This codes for CASSLGGTSGSDTQYF.

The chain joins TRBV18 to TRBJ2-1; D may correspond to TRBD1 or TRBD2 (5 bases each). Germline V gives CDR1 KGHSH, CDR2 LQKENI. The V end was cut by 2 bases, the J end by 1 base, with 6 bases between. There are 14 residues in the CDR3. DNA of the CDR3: TGTGCCAGCTCACCATGGGGGTCCTACAATGAGCAGTTCTTC. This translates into CASSPWGSYNEQFF.

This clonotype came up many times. CDR3: CSARVDLTEAFF. In DNA form, the CDR3 reads TGCAGTGCTAGAGTAGACCTCACTGAAGCTTTCTTT. The chain is built from TRBV20-1 and TRBJ1-1; D not resolved. The CDR3 totals 12 residues. Germline V gives CDR1 DFQATT, CDR2 SNEGSKA (reference sequence). V gave up 1 base and J gave up 4 bases, with 7 bases separating them.

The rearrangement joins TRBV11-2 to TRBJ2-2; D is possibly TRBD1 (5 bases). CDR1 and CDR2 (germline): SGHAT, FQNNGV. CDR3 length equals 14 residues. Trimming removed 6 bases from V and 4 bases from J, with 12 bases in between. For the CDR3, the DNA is TGTGCCAGCAGGGGGCCGAGAGCCACCGGGGAGCTGTTTTTT. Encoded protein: CASRGPRATGELFF.

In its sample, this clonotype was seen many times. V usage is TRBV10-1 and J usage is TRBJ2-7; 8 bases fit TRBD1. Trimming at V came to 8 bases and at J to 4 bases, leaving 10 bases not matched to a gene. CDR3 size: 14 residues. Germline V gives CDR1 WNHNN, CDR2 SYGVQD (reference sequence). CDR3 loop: CASLPQGAKYEQYF. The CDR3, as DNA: TGCGCCAGCCTTCCCCAGGGGGCTAAGTACGAGCAGTACTTC.

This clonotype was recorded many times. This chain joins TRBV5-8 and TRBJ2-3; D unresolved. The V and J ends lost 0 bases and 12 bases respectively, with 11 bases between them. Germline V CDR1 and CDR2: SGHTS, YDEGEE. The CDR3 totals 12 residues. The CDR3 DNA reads TGTGCCAGCAGCTTGGGGGTCGAATCTCAGTATTTT. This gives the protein CASSLGVESQYF. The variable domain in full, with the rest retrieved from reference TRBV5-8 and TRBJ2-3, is EAGVTQSPTHLIKTRGQQATLRCSPISGHTSVYWYQQALGLGLQFLLWYDEGEERNRGNFPPRFSGRQFPNYSSELNVNALELEDSALYLCASSLGVESQYFGPGTRLTVL.

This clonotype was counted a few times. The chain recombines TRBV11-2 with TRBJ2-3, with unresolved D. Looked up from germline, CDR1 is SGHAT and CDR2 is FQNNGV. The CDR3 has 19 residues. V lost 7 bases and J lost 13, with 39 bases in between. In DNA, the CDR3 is TGTGCCAGCAACCACTTCCGCTGTCAAGTCCAGTTCTACGGGCTCTCGGAGTATTTT. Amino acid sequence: CASNHFRCQVQFYGLSEYF.

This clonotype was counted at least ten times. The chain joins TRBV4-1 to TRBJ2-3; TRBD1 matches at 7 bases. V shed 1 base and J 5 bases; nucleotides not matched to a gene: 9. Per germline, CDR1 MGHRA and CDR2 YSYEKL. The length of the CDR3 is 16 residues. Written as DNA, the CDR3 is TGCGCCAGCAGCCAAGGAGAACAGGGGCGGAGAGATACGCAGTATTTT. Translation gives CASSQGEQGRRDTQYF.

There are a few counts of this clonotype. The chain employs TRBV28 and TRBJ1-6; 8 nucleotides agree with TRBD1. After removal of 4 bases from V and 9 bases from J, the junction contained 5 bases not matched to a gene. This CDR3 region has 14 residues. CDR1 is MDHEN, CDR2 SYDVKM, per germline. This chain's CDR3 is CASSWGQAFSPLHF. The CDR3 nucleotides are TGTGCCAGCAGTTGGGGACAGGCTTTTTCACCCCTCCACTTT.

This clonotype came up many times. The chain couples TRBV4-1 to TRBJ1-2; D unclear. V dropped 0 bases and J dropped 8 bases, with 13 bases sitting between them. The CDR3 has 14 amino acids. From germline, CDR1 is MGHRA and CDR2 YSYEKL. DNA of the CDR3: TGCGCCAGCAGCCAAGATGAGGGAGTTGGCGGCTACACCTTC. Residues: CASSQDEGVGGYTF.

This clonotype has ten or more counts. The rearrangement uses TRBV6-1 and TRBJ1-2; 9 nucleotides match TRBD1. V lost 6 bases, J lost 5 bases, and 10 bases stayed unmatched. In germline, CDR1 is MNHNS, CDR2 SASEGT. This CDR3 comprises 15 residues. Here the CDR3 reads CASSPYRGRLYGYTF. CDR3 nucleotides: TGTGCCAGCAGCCCTTACAGGGGGCGACTGTATGGCTACACCTTC.

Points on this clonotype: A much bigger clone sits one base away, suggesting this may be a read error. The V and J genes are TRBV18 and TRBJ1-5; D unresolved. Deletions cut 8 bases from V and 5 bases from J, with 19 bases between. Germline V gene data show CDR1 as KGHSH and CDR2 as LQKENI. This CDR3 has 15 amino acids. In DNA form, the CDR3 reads TGTGCCAGCCCAAGAGGGCGAGGGTTGGATCAGCCCCAGCATTTT. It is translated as CASPRGRGLDQPQHF.